The present entry profiles one T cell receptor (beta chain) with its context. These data are taken from a study of blood T cell repertoires in COVID-19. Study-level background: From T cells, B-cell-depleted T cells, or PBMCs came the material, which was cDNA or gDNA.

Membership in each cohort depended on participant-reported clinical history. Germline CDR1 reads KGHSH; CDR2 reads LQKENI. V lost 5 bases and J lost 4, with 12 bases in between. The CDR3 spans 14 residues. Assay used: immunoSEQ multiplex PCR; TCRdb lists only in-frame clones, some missing. The sample lists more than 150,000 clones, around four fifths seen once, with approximately 8.4% in the top ten. This rearrangement joins TRBV18 to TRBJ1-5; D possibly corresponds to TRBD1 (6 bases). The source of this sequence is a woman between 50 and 59 years old who had recovered from COVID-19. The source material was PBMCs or T cells enriched from blood (not recorded which). The CDR3 reads CASSSGQGNQPQHF. Written as DNA, the CDR3 is TGTGCCAGCTCATCAGGCCAGGGGAATCAGCCCCAGCATTTT. The variable domain in full, with the rest retrieved from reference TRBV18 and TRBJ1-5, is NAGVMQNPRHLVRRRGQEARLRCSPMKGHSHVYWYRQLPEEGLKFMVYLQKENIIDESGMPKERFSAEFPKEGPSILRIQQVVRGDSAAYFCASSSGQGNQPQHFGDGTRLSIL.